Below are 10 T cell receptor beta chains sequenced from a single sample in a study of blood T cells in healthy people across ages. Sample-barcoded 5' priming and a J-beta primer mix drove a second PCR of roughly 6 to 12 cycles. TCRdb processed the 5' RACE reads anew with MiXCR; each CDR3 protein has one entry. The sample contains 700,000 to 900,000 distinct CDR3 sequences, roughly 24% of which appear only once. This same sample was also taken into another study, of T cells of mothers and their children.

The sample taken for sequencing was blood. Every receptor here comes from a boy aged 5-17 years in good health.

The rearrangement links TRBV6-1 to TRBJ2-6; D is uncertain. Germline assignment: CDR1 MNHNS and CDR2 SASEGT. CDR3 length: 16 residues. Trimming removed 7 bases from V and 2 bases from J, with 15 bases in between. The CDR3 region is CASIATIAAGANVLTF. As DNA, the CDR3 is TGTGCCAGCATCGCAACGATAGCCGCTGGGGCCAACGTCCTGACTTTC.

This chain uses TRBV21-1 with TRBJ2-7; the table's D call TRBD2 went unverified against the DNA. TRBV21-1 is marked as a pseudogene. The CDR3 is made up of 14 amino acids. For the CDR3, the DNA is TGTGCCAGCAGCAAAGGGAGGCGGGTTTACGAGCAGTACTTC. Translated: CASSKGRRVYEQYF.

CDR3 nucleotides: TGCGCCAGCACCTTACGGACAGGGGACCAAGAGACCCAGTACTTC. This gives the protein CASTLRTGDQETQYF. The rearrangement links TRBV5-1 to TRBJ2-5; 9 nucleotides match TRBD1. Germline V CDR1 and CDR2: SGHRS, YFSETQ. After removal of 6 bases from V and 0 bases from J, the junction contained 6 bases not matched to a gene. The CDR3 has 15 amino acids.

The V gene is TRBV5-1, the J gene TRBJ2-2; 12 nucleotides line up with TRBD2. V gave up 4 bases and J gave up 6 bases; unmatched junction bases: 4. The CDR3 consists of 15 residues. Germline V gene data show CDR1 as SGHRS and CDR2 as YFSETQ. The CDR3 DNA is TGCGCCAGCAGCCTCCTAGCGGGGGGGGCCGGGGAGCTGTTTTTT. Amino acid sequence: CASSLLAGGAGELFF.

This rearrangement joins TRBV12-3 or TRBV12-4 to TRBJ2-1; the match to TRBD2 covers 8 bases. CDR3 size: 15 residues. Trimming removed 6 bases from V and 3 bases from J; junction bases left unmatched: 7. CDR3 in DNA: TGTGCCAGCAGCGAAGGGACTAGTGGCTACAATGAGCAGTTCTTC. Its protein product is CASSEGTSGYNEQFF.

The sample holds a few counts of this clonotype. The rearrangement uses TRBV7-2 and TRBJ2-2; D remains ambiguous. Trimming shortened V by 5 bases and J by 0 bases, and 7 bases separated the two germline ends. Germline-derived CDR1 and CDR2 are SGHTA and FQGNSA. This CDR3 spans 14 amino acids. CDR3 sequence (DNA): TGTGCCAGCAGCCTGAATCCGAACACCGGGGAGCTGTTTTTT. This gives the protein CASSLNPNTGELFF.

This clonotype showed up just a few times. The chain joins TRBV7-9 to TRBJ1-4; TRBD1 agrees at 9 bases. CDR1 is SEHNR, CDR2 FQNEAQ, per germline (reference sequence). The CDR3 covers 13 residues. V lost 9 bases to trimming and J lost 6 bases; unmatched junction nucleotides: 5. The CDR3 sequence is CASIRDRDEKLFF. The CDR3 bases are TGTGCCAGTATCCGGGACAGGGATGAAAAACTGTTTTTT.

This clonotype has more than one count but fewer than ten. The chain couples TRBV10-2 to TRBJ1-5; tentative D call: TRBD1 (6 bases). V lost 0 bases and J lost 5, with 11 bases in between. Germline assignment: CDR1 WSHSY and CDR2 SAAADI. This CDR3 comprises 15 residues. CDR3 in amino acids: CASSESSDRYQPQHF. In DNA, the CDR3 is TGCGCCAGCAGTGAGTCATCTGACAGGTATCAGCCCCAGCATTTT.

The CDR3 coding sequence is TGCAGTGCTAGAGAGGGAAATAATCAGCCCCAGCATTTT. Protein: CSAREGNNQPQHF. The rearrangement links TRBV20-1 to TRBJ1-5; D is ambiguous. Germline values: CDR1 DFQATT, CDR2 SNEGSKA (reference sequence). The V gene lost 0 bases and the J gene lost 4 bases, with 7 bases spanning the gap. The length of the CDR3 is 13 residues.

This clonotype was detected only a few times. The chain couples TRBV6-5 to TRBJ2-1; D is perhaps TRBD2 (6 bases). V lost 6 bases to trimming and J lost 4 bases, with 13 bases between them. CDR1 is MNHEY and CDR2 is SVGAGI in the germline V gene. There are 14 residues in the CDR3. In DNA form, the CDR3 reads TGTGCCAGCAGGCGGGGCCAGAGATACAATGAGCAGTTCTTC. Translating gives CASRRGQRYNEQFF.